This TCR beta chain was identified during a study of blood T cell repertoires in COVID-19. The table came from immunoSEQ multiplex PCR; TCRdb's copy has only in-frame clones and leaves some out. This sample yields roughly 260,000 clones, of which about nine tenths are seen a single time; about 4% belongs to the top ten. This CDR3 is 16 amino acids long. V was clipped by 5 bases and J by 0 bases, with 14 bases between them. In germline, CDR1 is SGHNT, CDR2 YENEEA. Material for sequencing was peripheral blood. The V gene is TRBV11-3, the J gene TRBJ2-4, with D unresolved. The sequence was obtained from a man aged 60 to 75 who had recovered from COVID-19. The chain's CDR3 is CASSPPPSRAKNIQYF. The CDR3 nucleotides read TGTGCCAGCAGCCCTCCTCCCTCTCGAGCCAAAAACATTCAGTACTTC.